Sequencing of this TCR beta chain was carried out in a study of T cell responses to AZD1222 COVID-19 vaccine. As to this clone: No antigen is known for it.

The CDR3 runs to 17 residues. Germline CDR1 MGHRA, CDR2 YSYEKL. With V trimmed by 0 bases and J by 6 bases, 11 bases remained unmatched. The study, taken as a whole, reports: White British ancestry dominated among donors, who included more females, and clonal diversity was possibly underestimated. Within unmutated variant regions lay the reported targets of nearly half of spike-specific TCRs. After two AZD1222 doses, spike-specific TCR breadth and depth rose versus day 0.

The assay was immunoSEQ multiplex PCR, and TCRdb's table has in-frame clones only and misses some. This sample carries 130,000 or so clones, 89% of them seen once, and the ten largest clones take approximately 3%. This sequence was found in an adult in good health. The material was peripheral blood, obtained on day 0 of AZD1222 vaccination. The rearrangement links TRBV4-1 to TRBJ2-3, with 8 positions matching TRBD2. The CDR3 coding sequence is TGCGCCAGCAGCCAAGATCGGAGCGGGGGAGCTCTCGATACGCAGTATTTT. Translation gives CASSQDRSGGALDTQYF.